This is a list of T cell receptor beta chains from one sample in a study of shared clonotypes between healthy human individuals. Assay: immunoSEQ multiplex PCR; the TCRdb copy retains only in-frame clones and omits some. This table has roughly 2 million clones, about 95% appearing once. Sequencing was performed on naive CD8+ T cells sorted from blood. All receptors come from a man between 18 and 29 years old in good health. CDR3s include the opening cysteine and the closing phenylalanine or tryptophan. The D gene is left open where the match is weak. Some rows mark clone size as missing; the rest say once, few, many or name a class of expanded clone.

cdr3_length j_call clone_size v_call d_call cdr3_nt cdr3_aa
13 TRBJ2-1 - TRBV27 - TGTGCCAGCAGCGCATGGACCGACAATGAGCAGTTCTTC CASSAWTDNEQFF
15 TRBJ2-5 - TRBV15 - TGTGCCACCAGCAGAGATGGACCTGCGTTATCTACCCAGTACTTC CATSRDGPALSTQYF
15 TRBJ1-2 - TRBV29-1 TRBD1 TGCAGCGTTGAAGACGACAGGGACAACCTCTATGGCTACACCTTC CSVEDDRDNLYGYTF
15 TRBJ2-1 - TRBV4-3 TRBD2 TGCGCCAGCAGCCAAGAGCTAGCGGGAGGGGGCGAGCAGTTCTTC CASSQELAGGGEQFF
14 TRBJ1-2 once TRBV27 - TGTGCCAGCAGTTTAAAGGCAGAATTCTATGGCTACACCTTC CASSLKAEFYGYTF
13 TRBJ2-7 few TRBV11-2 - TGTGCCAGCAGCCCCGGGACTTCCTACGAGCAGTACTTC CASSPGTSYEQYF
14 TRBJ2-1 - TRBV9 - TGTGCCAGCAGCGTAGTACTAGCCGACAATGAGCAGTTCTTC CASSVVLADNEQFF
13 TRBJ1-4 - TRBV5-6 - TGTGCCAGCAGCTTGTGGGCCGATGAAAAACTGTTTTTT CASSLWADEKLFF
13 TRBJ1-1 - TRBV27 - TGTGCCAGCAGTTCAGGACGGAGCACTGAAGCTTTCTTT CASSSGRSTEAFF
15 TRBJ1-1 - TRBV11-2 - TGTGCCAGCAGTCTAGACCCGGAAACGAACACTGAAGCTTTCTTT CASSLDPETNTEAFF
14 TRBJ1-5 few TRBV4-1 - TGCGCCAGCAGCCAAGTTCCAGGGTCCCAGCCCCAGCATTTT CASSQVPGSQPQHF
15 TRBJ1-3 once TRBV15 - TGTGCCACCAGCAGAGATCGGAGCTCTGGAAACACCATATATTTT CATSRDRSSGNTIYF
14 TRBJ1-5 - TRBV7-9 TRBD1 TGTGCCAGCAGCTTGGGACAGGGAGTTCAGCCCCAGCATTTT CASSLGQGVQPQHF
20 TRBJ2-3 - TRBV4-3 TRBD2 TGCGCCAGCAGCCCTCAAGATATAGCGGGAGTTCTCGACGGCACAGATACGCAGTATTTT CASSPQDIAGVLDGTDTQYF
15 TRBJ2-7 - TRBV9 TRBD2 TGTGCCAGCAGCGTAGTCGGTGCGGGAGTATCCGAGCAGTACTTC CASSVVGAGVSEQYF
15 TRBJ2-7 - TRBV19 - TGTGCCAGTAGCCCTAGCGCGCTGAGCTCCTACGAGCAGTACTTC CASSPSALSSYEQYF
15 TRBJ2-7 - TRBV6-5 - TGTGCCAGCAGTCCGGTCAAGGGACTCCCCCTCGAGCAGTACTTC CASSPVKGLPLEQYF
13 TRBJ2-2 once TRBV6-5 - TGTGCCAGCAGTTACGGGCCAACCGGGGAGCTGTTTTTT CASSYGPTGELFF
15 TRBJ1-2 once TRBV27 - TGTGCCAGCAGTCCCACCTTGGGGGCGGGAATAGGCTACACCTTC CASSPTLGAGIGYTF
15 TRBJ2-7 - TRBV7-9 TRBD2 TGTGCCGGGCGGGGAGGGGACGGATCCTCCTACGAGCAGTACTTC CAGRGGDGSSYEQYF
14 TRBJ2-7 - TRBV27 - TGTGCCAGCAGTTTATCGTGGGGAAACTACGAGCAGTACTTC CASSLSWGNYEQYF
15 TRBJ1-5 - TRBV15 - TGTGCCACCAGCAGAGATATGAGCAGAGATCAGCCCCAGCATTTT CATSRDMSRDQPQHF
11 TRBJ1-1 - TRBV27 - TGTGCCAGCAGCTCCTCTTCGGAAGCTTTCTTT CASSSSSEAFF
12 TRBJ1-2 - TRBV13 - TGTGCCAGCAGCCGCGGGACCTATGGCTACACCTTC CASSRGTYGYTF
21 TRBJ2-3 - TRBV28 TRBD2 TGTGCCAGCAGTTTAGGAGGGTTAGCGGGGGCCAACATTCCTAGCACAGATACGCAGTATTTT CASSLGGLAGANIPSTDTQYF
14 TRBJ1-3 - TRBV29-1 - TGCAGCGGTGGAGGGGACTCGGCTGGAAACACCATATATTTT CSGGGDSAGNTIYF
16 TRBJ1-1 - TRBV4-3 TRBD1 TGCGCCAGCAGCCGAGATACAGGGGATTGGGCAGGTGAAGCTTTCTTT CASSRDTGDWAGEAFF
14 TRBJ2-5 once TRBV7-9 - TGTGCCAGCAGCTTAGAGGCTGGGCAAGAGACCCAGTACTTC CASSLEAGQETQYF
13 TRBJ2-5 once TRBV6-1 TRBD2 TGTGCCAGCGGGGGGGAGTACCAAGAGACCCAGTACTTC CASGGEYQETQYF
17 TRBJ2-1 - TRBV5-3 TRBD2 TGTGCCAGAAGCCCTGGGGGAGGGTCGAGCTCCTACAATGAGCAGTTCTTC CARSPGGGSSSYNEQFF
13 TRBJ2-7 - TRBV13 TRBD2 TGTGCCAGCAGCCTAGCGGGAGGCTACGAGCAGTACTTC CASSLAGGYEQYF
14 TRBJ2-3 - TRBV5-4 TRBD2 TGTGCCAGCAGGCAATGGGGAGGGACAGATACGCAGTATTTT CASRQWGGTDTQYF
16 TRBJ2-4 - TRBV18 - TGTGCCAGCTCCCCTAGACTTACCCTAGCCAAAAACATTCAGTACTTC CASSPRLTLAKNIQYF
15 TRBJ2-1 once TRBV9 - TGTGCCAGCAGCGAAGCGGGCCACACTAACAATGAGCAGTTCTTC CASSEAGHTNNEQFF
13 TRBJ1-1 - TRBV28 - TGTGCCAGCAGTCTCGCTGCCGACACTGAAGCTTTCTTT CASSLAADTEAFF
15 TRBJ1-6 - TRBV27 TRBD1 TGTGCCAGCAGTTTGGGGACAGACTATAATTCACCCCTCCACTTT CASSLGTDYNSPLHF
16 TRBJ2-2 - TRBV5-6 TRBD2 TGTGCCAGCAGCTTGGCACTAGCGGGAGTTACCGGGGAGCTGTTTTTT CASSLALAGVTGELFF
11 TRBJ2-7 - TRBV10-3 - TGTGCCATCAGTGAGGGAGACGAGCAGTACTTC CAISEGDEQYF
10 TRBJ2-1 - TRBV5-8 - TGTGCCAGCTCAGGCAATGAGCAGTTCTTC CASSGNEQFF
14 TRBJ1-2 - TRBV5-4 - TGTGCCAGCAGCGTAGGGGACCGAGTCTATGGCTACACCTTC CASSVGDRVYGYTF
14 TRBJ2-5 - TRBV5-6 - TGTGCCAGCAGCTTTTATTACCGACAAGAGACCCAGTACTTC CASSFYYRQETQYF
15 TRBJ1-2 - TRBV4-3 - TGCGCCAGCAGCCAAGATTCCCCGGGAGGCTATGGCTACACCTTC CASSQDSPGGYGYTF
21 TRBJ2-7 - TRBV27 TRBD2 TGTGCCAGCAGCCCCCGGGGCGGGAGACGAGGGACCCTTAAGGCGGAGGGCGAGCAGTACTTC CASSPRGGRRGTLKAEGEQYF
16 TRBJ2-1 - TRBV6-5 TRBD2 TGTGCCAGCAGTTGGGGACTAGCGGCGGAGATGAATGAGCAGTTCTTC CASSWGLAAEMNEQFF
16 TRBJ2-1 - TRBV29-1 TRBD2 TGCAGCGTTGAAGGTTTCAGGACTAGCGGTGACAATGAGCAGTTCTTC CSVEGFRTSGDNEQFF
14 TRBJ1-5 once TRBV25-1 - TGTGCCAGCAGTGATCTTGGTGGAAATCAGCCCCAGCATTTT CASSDLGGNQPQHF
14 TRBJ2-1 - TRBV27 - TGTGCCAGCAGTCCCCTTGGGGGAGATAATGAGCAGTTCTTC CASSPLGGDNEQFF
17 TRBJ2-5 - TRBV14 - TGTGCCAGCAGCCCTCCGGAGGTGGCGGGGTTTCAAGAGACCCAGTACTTC CASSPPEVAGFQETQYF
15 TRBJ2-1 once TRBV19 TRBD2 TGTGCCAGTAGTATTAGCGGGGGGGCTACCCATGAGCAGTTCTTC CASSISGGATHEQFF
15 TRBJ2-5 once TRBV2 TRBD1 TGTGCCAGCAGTGATCAGACAGGGTTTGTGGCGACCCAGTACTTC CASSDQTGFVATQYF
15 TRBJ1-4 - TRBV7-9 TRBD1 TGTGCCAGCAGCTTAGAGAGAGGGGGCCGGGAAAAACTGTTTTTT CASSLERGGREKLFF
15 TRBJ2-1 - TRBV4-3 - TGCGCCAGCAGCCAAGAGGAACGGTCTTACAATGAGCAGTTCTTC CASSQEERSYNEQFF